The clone carrying this T cell receptor (beta chain) is medium-sized in the sample. Its antigen is not identified. This entry comes from a study of spatial heterogeneity in lung cancer. About the study: More beta-chain than alpha-chain sequences were consistently detected. Broader study findings: It was found that expanded intratumoral alpha and beta TCR counts tracked tumor mutation counts. Sequencing reached an estimated coverage of tumor T cells that was only approximately 7% for alpha chains and 13% for beta chains.

MiXCR was run by TCRdb on the 5' RACE reads, yielding one entry per CDR3 protein. The sample lists more than 3,500 distinct CDR3 sequences, over 9% occurring once. In germline, CDR1 is LGHNA, CDR2 YSLEER. The CDR3 spans 13 residues. Trimming cost V 3 bases and J 3 bases, with 8 bases left between them. Time point specified: sample taken at primary tumor resection. Whole RNA, isolated from tumor, nontumor lung or frozen PBMC, was sequenced without prior sorting. The clonotype was recovered from a female donor with early-stage non-small cell lung cancer. The starting material was lung tumor tissue, obtained at surgery. The chain carries TRBV4-3 and TRBJ1-2; unclear D gene. The CDR3 sequence: CASSHGGYYGYTF. The CDR3 coding sequence is TGCGCCAGCAGCCATGGCGGGTACTATGGCTACACCTTC.